Sequencing of this TCR beta chain was carried out in a study of cytomegalovirus exposure and HLA in healthy donors. PCR primers comprised 60 Vbeta and 13 Jbeta primers. Libraries were prepared by immunoSEQ multiplex PCR; TCRdb keeps only in-frame clonotypes and omits some of them. The repertoire holds under 200,000 clones, with roughly 73% as singletons. To note about this clone: Its antigen remains unidentified.

Germline lookup yields CDR1 SGHNT and CDR2 YYREEE (reference sequence). The J segment lost 5 bases and the V segment lost 5 bases, leaving 7 bases of the junction unmatched. This CDR3 has 15 residues. Study results and limitations: Within the data, a cluster of highly shared sequence variants was likely a sequencing artifact. An analysis was carried out later, and it reportedly showed fewer N-insertions in an Asian-associated ancestry cluster than the approximately 670-donor mean. Accurate prediction of HLA-A and HLA-B alleles (for most subjects) was reportedly achieved from TCR beta sequences.

The sequenced sample was PBMCs. This chain uses TRBV5-4 with TRBJ2-3; 11 bases agree with TRBD1. This clonotype originated in a woman aged 35 to 49 in good health and CMV-seropositive. The CDR3 nucleotides are TGTGCCAGCAGAGGGGGACAGGGGGTTCAAGATACGCAGTATTTT. Translating it yields CASRGGQGVQDTQYF.